This TCR beta chain emerged from a study of technical replicates of blood from a handful of donors. Trimming shortened V by 3 bases and J by 2 bases, and 8 bases separated the two germline ends. This CDR3 contains 13 residues. CDR1 and CDR2 from the germline V gene are SGDLS and YYNGEE. This clone was detected only once. Only in-frame clones appear in the TCRdb table, and some are missing; sequencing was by immunoSEQ multiplex PCR. The sample has approximately 89,000 clones; approximately 94% are singletons. The V call is TRBV9, the J call TRBJ1-2; perhaps TRBD1 as D (5 bases). Sequencing input: T cells isolated from PBMCs. The clonotype was recovered from a human donor in good health. CDR3 sequence: CASSAGHNYGYTF. The CDR3 nucleotides are TGTGCCAGCAGCGCAGGGCACAACTATGGCTACACCTTC.